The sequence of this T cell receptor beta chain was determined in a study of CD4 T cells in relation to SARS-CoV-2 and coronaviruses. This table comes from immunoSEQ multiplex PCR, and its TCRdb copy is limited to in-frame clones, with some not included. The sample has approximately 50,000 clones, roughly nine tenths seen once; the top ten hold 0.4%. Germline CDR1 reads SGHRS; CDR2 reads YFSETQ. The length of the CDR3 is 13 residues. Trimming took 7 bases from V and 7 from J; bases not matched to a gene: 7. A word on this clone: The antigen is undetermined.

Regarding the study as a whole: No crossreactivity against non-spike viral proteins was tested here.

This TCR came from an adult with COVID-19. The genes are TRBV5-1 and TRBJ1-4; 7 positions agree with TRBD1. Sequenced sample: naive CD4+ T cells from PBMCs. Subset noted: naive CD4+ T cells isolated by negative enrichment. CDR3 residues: CASRQGGSEKLFF. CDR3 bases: TGCGCCAGCCGACAGGGAGGGAGTGAAAAACTGTTTTTT.